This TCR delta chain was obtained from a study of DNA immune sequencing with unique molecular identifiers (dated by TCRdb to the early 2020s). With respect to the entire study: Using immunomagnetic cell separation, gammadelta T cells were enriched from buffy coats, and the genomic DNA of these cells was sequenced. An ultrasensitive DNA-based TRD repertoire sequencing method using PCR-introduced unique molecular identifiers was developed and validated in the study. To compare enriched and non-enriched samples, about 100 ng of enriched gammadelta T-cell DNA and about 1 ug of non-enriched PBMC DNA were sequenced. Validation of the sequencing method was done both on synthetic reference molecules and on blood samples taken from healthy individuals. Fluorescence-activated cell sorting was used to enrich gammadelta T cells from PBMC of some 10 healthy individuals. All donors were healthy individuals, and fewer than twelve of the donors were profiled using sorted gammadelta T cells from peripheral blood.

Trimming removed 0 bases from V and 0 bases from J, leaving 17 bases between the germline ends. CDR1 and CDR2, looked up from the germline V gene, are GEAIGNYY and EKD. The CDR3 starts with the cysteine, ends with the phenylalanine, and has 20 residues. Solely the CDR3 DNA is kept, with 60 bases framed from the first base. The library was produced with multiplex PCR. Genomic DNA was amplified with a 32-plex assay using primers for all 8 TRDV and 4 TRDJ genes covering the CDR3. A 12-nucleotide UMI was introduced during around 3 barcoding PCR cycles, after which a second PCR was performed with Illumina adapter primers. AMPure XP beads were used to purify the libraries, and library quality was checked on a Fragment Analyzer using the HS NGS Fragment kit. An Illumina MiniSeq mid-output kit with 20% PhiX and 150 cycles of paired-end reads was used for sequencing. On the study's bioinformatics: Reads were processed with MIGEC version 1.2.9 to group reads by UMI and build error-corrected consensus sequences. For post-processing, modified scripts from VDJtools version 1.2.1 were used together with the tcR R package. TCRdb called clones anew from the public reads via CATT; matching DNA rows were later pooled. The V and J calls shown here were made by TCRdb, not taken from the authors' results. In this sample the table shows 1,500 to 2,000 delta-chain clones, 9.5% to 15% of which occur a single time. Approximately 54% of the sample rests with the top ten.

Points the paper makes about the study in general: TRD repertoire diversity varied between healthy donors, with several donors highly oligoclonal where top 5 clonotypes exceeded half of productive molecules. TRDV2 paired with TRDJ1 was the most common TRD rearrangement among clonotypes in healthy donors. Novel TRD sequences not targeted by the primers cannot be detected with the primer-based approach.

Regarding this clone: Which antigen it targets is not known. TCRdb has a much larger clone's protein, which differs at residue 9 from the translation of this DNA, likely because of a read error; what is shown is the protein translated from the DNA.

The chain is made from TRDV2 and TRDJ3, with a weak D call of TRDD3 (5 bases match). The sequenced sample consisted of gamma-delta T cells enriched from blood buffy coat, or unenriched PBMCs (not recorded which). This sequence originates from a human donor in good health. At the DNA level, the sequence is TGTGCCTGTGACACCTTGGGGACCGCGAACGGCTCCTGGGACACCCGACAGATGTTTTTC. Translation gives CACDTLGTANGSWDTRQMFF.